This is a list of T cell receptor beta chains from one sample in a study of T cells in Graves' hyperthyroidism and ophthalmopathy. In TCRdb, the multiplex PCR reads were re-called with MiXCR into one record per CDR3 protein. The repertoire holds around 690,000 distinct CDR3 sequences, with 17% as singletons. Sequencing was done on a sample of blood. The receptors were sampled from a man aged 45-60 years with Graves' hyperthyroidism. The CDR3 runs from the conserved cysteine through the conserved F or W. The order of the fields is CDR3 length, D gene, J gene, clone size, V gene, CDR3 protein, CDR3 DNA. The D gene is left open where the match is weak. Clone size is not always given. Where it is, it says once, few, many or a class for expanded clones.

CDR3 length: 16; D gene: TRBD1; J gene: TRBJ2-7; clone size: many; V gene: TRBV24-1; CDR3 protein: CATSDFGQGGSYEQYF; CDR3 DNA: TGTGCCACCAGTGATTTTGGACAGGGGGGGTCCTACGAGCAGTACTTC
CDR3 length: 15; D gene: TRBD2; J gene: TRBJ2-1; clone size: NA; V gene: TRBV18; CDR3 protein: CASSRVLAGDNEQFF; CDR3 DNA: TGTGCCAGCTCACGGGTACTAGCGGGAGACAATGAGCAGTTCTTC
CDR3 length: 14; D gene: NA; J gene: TRBJ2-1; clone size: NA; V gene: TRBV7-2; CDR3 protein: CASLLSGAYNEQFF; CDR3 DNA: TGTGCCAGCCTGCTGAGCGGAGCCTACAATGAGCAGTTCTTC
CDR3 length: 13; D gene: NA; J gene: TRBJ1-2; clone size: many; V gene: TRBV12-3/TRBV12-4; CDR3 protein: CASSPGVDYGYTF; CDR3 DNA: TGTGCCAGCAGTCCGGGAGTCGACTATGGCTACACCTTC
CDR3 length: 18; D gene: TRBD2; J gene: TRBJ2-2; clone size: many; V gene: TRBV12-3/TRBV12-4; CDR3 protein: CASSFPLEIAGGTGELFF; CDR3 DNA: TGTGCCAGCAGTTTCCCCCTGGAGATAGCGGGAGGTACCGGGGAGCTGTTTTTT
CDR3 length: 14; D gene: NA; J gene: TRBJ2-1; clone size: many; V gene: TRBV11-3; CDR3 protein: CASSLSQMINEQFF; CDR3 DNA: TGTGCCAGCAGCCTATCCCAGATGATTAATGAGCAGTTCTTC
CDR3 length: 16; D gene: TRBD1; J gene: TRBJ1-1; clone size: NA; V gene: TRBV28; CDR3 protein: CASSLVTGGLRTEAFF; CDR3 DNA: TGTGCCAGCAGTTTGGTCACAGGGGGCCTGAGAACTGAAGCTTTCTTT
CDR3 length: 13; D gene: NA; J gene: TRBJ1-5; clone size: NA; V gene: TRBV30; CDR3 protein: CAWSVGGAQPQHF; CDR3 DNA: TGTGCCTGGAGTGTAGGGGGGGCTCAGCCCCAGCATTTT
CDR3 length: 16; D gene: NA; J gene: TRBJ1-4; clone size: NA; V gene: TRBV5-1; CDR3 protein: CASSLGVSGFNEKLFF; CDR3 DNA: TGCGCCAGCAGCTTGGGGGTTTCGGGGTTTAATGAAAAACTGTTTTTT
CDR3 length: 18; D gene: NA; J gene: TRBJ1-4; clone size: many; V gene: TRBV12-3/TRBV12-4; CDR3 protein: CASRPGSGNLQSNEKLFF; CDR3 DNA: TGTGCCAGCAGACCTGGATCCGGGAACCTGCAATCTAATGAAAAACTGTTTTTT